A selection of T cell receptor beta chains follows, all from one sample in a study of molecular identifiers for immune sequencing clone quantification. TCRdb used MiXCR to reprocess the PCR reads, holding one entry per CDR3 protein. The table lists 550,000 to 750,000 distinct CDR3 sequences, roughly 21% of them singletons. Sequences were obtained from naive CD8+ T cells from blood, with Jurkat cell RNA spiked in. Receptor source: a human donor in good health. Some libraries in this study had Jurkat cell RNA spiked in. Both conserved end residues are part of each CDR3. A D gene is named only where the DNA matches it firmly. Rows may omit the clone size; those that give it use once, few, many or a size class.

CDR3aa: CASSQESSGSHTQYF
v_gene: TRBV4-1
j_gene: TRBJ2-5
d_gene: TRBD2
abundance: many

CDR3aa: CASSTGQGNTYEQYF
v_gene: TRBV19
j_gene: TRBJ2-7
d_gene: TRBD1
abundance: few

CDR3aa: CASSPDIMSSPLHF
v_gene: TRBV5-4
j_gene: TRBJ1-6
d_gene: NA
abundance: many

CDR3aa: CSVAPSFSTEAFF
v_gene: TRBV29-1
j_gene: TRBJ1-1
d_gene: NA
abundance: many

CDR3aa: CASSLEGGRAYYEQYF
v_gene: TRBV7-8
j_gene: TRBJ2-7
d_gene: NA
abundance: NA

CDR3aa: CASSNTGGVTDTQYF
v_gene: TRBV12-3/TRBV12-4
j_gene: TRBJ2-3
d_gene: TRBD1
abundance: many

CDR3aa: CASSQDRGQSGNNEQFF
v_gene: TRBV4-3
j_gene: TRBJ2-1
d_gene: TRBD1
abundance: NA

CDR3aa: CASSLSGTSNQPQHF
v_gene: TRBV27
j_gene: TRBJ1-5
d_gene: NA
abundance: many

CDR3aa: CASSTEPSHSYNEQFF
v_gene: TRBV7-2
j_gene: TRBJ2-1
d_gene: NA
abundance: many

CDR3aa: CASSRAVSQETQYF
v_gene: TRBV3-1
j_gene: TRBJ2-5
d_gene: NA
abundance: once

CDR3aa: CASSSYFAGGSGANVLTF
v_gene: TRBV5-5
j_gene: TRBJ2-6
d_gene: TRBD2
abundance: NA

CDR3aa: CASSLGGAPYNSPLHF
v_gene: TRBV7-2
j_gene: TRBJ1-6
d_gene: NA
abundance: many

CDR3aa: CASSYSGTGATEAFF
v_gene: TRBV6-2/TRBV6-3
j_gene: TRBJ1-1
d_gene: TRBD1
abundance: many

CDR3aa: CASSLSRAGGRNEQFF
v_gene: TRBV11-3
j_gene: TRBJ2-1
d_gene: TRBD2
abundance: NA

CDR3aa: CATSDLRAVGNQPQHF
v_gene: TRBV24-1
j_gene: TRBJ1-5
d_gene: NA
abundance: few